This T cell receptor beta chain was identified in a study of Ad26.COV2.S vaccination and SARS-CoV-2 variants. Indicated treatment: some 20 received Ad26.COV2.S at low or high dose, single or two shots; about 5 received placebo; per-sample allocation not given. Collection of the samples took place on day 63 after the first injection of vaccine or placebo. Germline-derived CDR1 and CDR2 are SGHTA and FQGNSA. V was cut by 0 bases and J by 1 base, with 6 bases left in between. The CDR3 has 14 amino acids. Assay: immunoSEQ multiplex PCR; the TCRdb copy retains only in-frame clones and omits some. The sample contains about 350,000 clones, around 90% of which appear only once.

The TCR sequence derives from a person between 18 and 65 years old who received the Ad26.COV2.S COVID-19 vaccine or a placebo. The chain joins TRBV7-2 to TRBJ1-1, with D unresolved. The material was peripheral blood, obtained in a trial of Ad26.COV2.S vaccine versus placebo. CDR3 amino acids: CASSLAPGNTEAFF. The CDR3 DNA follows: TGTGCCAGCAGCTTAGCCCCGGGGAACACTGAAGCTTTCTTT.